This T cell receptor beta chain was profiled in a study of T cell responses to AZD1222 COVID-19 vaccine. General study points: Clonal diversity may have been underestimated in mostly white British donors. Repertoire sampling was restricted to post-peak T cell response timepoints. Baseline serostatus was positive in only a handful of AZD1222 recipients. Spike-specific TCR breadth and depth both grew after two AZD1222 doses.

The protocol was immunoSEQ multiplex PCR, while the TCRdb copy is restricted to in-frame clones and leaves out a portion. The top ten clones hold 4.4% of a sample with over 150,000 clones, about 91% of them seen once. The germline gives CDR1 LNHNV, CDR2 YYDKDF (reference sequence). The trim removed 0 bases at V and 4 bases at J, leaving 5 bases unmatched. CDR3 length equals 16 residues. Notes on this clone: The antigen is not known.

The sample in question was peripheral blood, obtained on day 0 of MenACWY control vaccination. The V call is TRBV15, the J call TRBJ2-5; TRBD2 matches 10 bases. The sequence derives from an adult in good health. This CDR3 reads CATSRDRLAGVETQYF. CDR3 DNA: TGTGCCACCAGCAGAGATCGCCTAGCGGGAGTAGAGACCCAGTACTTC.